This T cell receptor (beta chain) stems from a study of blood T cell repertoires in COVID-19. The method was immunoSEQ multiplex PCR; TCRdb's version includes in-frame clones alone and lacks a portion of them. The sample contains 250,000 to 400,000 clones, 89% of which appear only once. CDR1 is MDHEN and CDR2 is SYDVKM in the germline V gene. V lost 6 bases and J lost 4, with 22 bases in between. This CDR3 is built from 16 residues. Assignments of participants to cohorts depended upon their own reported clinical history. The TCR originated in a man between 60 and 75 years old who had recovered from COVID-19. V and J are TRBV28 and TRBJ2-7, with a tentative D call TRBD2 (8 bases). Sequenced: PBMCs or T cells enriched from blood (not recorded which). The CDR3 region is CASSTGGAGGAYEQYF. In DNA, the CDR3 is TGTGCCAGCAGCACCGGGGGGGCAGGGGGAGCGTACGAGCAGTACTTC. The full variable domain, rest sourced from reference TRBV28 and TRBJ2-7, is DVKVTQSSRYLVKRTGEKVFLECVQDMDHENMFWYRQDPGLGLRLIYFSYDVKMKEKGDIPEGYSVSREKKERFSLILESASTNQTSMYLCASSTGGAGGAYEQYFGPGTRLTVT.